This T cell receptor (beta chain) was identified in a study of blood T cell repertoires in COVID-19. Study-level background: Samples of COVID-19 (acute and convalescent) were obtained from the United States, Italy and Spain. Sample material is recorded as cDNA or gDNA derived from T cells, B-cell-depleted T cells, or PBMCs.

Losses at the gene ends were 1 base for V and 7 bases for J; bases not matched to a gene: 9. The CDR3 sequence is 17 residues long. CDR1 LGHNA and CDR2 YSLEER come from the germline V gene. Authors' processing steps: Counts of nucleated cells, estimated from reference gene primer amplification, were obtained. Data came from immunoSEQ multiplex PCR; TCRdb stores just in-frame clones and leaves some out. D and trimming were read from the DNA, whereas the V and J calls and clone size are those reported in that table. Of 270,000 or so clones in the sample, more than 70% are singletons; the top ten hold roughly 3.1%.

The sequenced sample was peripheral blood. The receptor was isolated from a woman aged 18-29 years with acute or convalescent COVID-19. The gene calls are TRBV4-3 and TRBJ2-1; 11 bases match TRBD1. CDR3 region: CASSQAAGQGARNEQFF. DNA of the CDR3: TGCGCCAGCAGCCAAGCGGCCGGACAGGGGGCGCGAAATGAGCAGTTCTTC.